Below are 32 T cell receptor beta chains sequenced from a single sample in a study of OX40 agonist ivuxolimab in advanced cancers. Profiled with immunoSEQ multiplex PCR; TCRdb holds only in-frame clones, not every one. This table holds approximately 82,000 clones, 75% to 90% found once. Here the sequenced sample was CD4+ or CD8+ T cells sorted from blood, taken in a trial of the OX40 agonist ivuxolimab. These receptors were taken from an adult with an advanced solid tumor such as melanoma, head and neck, liver or kidney cancer.

This clone showed up just a few times. The chain couples TRBV9 to TRBJ2-5; tentatively, D is TRBD2 (6 bases). In germline, CDR1 is SGDLS, CDR2 YYNGEE. Trimming cost V 3 bases and J 5 bases, with 20 bases left between them. CDR3 length equals 16 residues. The CDR3 loop reads CASSAGGAGRTETQYF. CDR3 DNA: TGTGCCAGCAGCGCCGGCGGGGCGGGCCGTACGGAGACCCAGTACTTC. Supplemented by reference TRBV9 and TRBJ2-5, the full variable domain reads DSGVTQTPKHLITATGQRVTLRCSPRSGDLSVYWYQQSLDQGLQFLIQYYNGEERAKGNILERFSAQQFPDLHSELNLSSLELGDSALYFCASSAGGAGRTETQYFGPGTRLLVL.

This chain uses TRBV19 with TRBJ2-7, with TRBD2 matching 7 bases. Per the germline V gene, CDR1 is LNHDA and CDR2 is SQIVND (reference sequence). The trim removed 1 base at V and 4 bases at J, leaving 7 bases unmatched. This CDR3 region has 15 residues. This CDR3 reads CASSIVFRGDYEQYF. In DNA form, the CDR3 reads TGTGCCAGTAGTATAGTATTCCGGGGGGATTACGAGCAGTACTTC.

The chain links TRBV2 to TRBJ2-3; 7 bases align to TRBD2. Per germline, CDR1 SNHLY and CDR2 FYNNEI. Trimming removed 8 bases from V and 2 bases from J; junction bases left unmatched: 4. The CDR3 sequence is 13 residues long. In nucleotides, the CDR3 is TGTGCCAGCGACAGCGGGGTCACAGATACGCAGTATTTT. As protein: CASDSGVTDTQYF.

The chain recombines TRBV19 with TRBJ2-5; 9 nucleotides line up with TRBD2. Trimming cost V 1 base and J 5 bases; bases outside gene matches: 8. This CDR3 has 16 amino acids. The V gene's germline CDR1 is LNHDA and CDR2 SQIVND (reference sequence). DNA of the CDR3: TGTGCCAGTAGTATAGTGGCAGCGGGGGGACTGGAGACCCAGTACTTC. Protein product: CASSIVAAGGLETQYF.

This chain connects TRBV5-8 to TRBJ1-2; a possible D gene is TRBD1 (5 bases). V was trimmed by 0 bases and J by 4 bases, leaving 25 bases between them. The CDR3 consists of 19 residues. CDR1 and CDR2 (germline): SGHTS, YDEGEE. The CDR3 nucleotides read TGTGCCAGCAGCTTGGATGGCAGGGTTGAACAACACGGGCCCTATGGCTACACCTTC. This codes for CASSLDGRVEQHGPYGYTF.

This rearrangement joins TRBV7-2 to TRBJ2-3; D perhaps matches TRBD2 (6 bases). V was clipped by 5 bases and J by 1 base, with 13 bases between them. This CDR3 is 15 amino acids long. CDR1 and CDR2 from the germline V gene are SGHTA and FQGNSA. The CDR3 sequence is CASSLGSGGTDTQYF. Written as DNA, the CDR3 is TGTGCCAGCAGCCTAGGTTCGGGGGGCACAGATACGCAGTATTTT.

This chain uses TRBV7-2 with TRBJ2-1, with 8 bases identical to TRBD1. CDR1 is SGHTA, CDR2 FQGNSA, per germline. The ends lost 6 bases at V and 6 bases at J; junction bases unmatched: 10. The CDR3 loop spans 15 amino acids. The CDR3 sequence is CASSMRTGLGNEQFF. The DNA for the CDR3 is TGTGCCAGCAGTATGAGGACAGGGCTTGGCAATGAGCAGTTCTTC. Full variable domain (remainder filled in from reference TRBV7-2 and TRBJ2-1): GAGVSQSPSNKVTEKGKDVELRCDPISGHTALYWYRQSLGQGLEFLIYFQGNSAPDKSGLPSDRFSAERTGGSVSTLTIQRTQQEDSAVYLCASSMRTGLGNEQFFGPGTRLTVL.

The V call is TRBV7-2, the J call TRBJ1-6; D remains ambiguous. This CDR3 has 15 amino acids. CDR1 and CDR2 (germline): SGHTA, FQGNSA. Trimming removed 1 base from V and 6 bases from J, with 10 bases in between. The CDR3 loop reads CASSLVTGSNSPLHF. The CDR3 nucleotides read TGTGCCAGCAGCTTAGTGACGGGTAGTAATTCACCCCTCCACTTT.

The V and J genes are TRBV27 and TRBJ1-5; a possible D gene is TRBD1 (6 bases). The CDR3 is 15 amino acids. The V and J ends lost 0 bases and 1 base respectively, with 7 bases between them. Looked up from germline, CDR1 is MNHEY and CDR2 is SMNVEV (reference sequence). This CDR3 is CASSLSTGSNQPQHF. The CDR3 DNA reads as TGTGCCAGCAGTTTATCTACAGGGAGCAATCAGCCCCAGCATTTT.

The chain carries TRBV18 and TRBJ2-7, with D perhaps matching TRBD1 (6 bases). The CDR3 extends over 14 amino acids. The germline gives CDR1 KGHSH, CDR2 LQKENI. Trimming shortened V by 4 bases and J by 1 base, and 11 bases separated the two germline ends. The CDR3 loop reads CASSHRDNSYEQYF. The DNA of the CDR3 is TGTGCCAGCTCACACAGGGACAATTCCTACGAGCAGTACTTC.

The chain recombines TRBV12-5 with TRBJ2-4; 9 positions agree with TRBD1. The germline gives CDR1 LGHNT, CDR2 FRNRAP. The CDR3 spans 15 residues. V shed 5 bases and J 8 bases; nucleotides not matched to a gene: 10. The DNA for the CDR3 is TGTGCTAGTGGTCGGCTCACAGGGGGCGCGGACATTCAGTACTTC. Translation: CASGRLTGGADIQYF.

The rearrangement uses TRBV21-1 and TRBJ1-2. TRBV21-1 is a pseudogene. The CDR3 consists of 15 residues. CDR3 nucleotides: TGTGCCAGCAGCAAAGTGGGGACCCGCGGAGATGGCTACACCTTC. Translated, it gives CASSKVGTRGDGYTF.

This clone was seen only once. The chain combines TRBV7-2 with TRBJ1-6; D not resolved. This CDR3 is 17 amino acids long. CDR1 is SGHTA and CDR2 is FQGNSA in the germline V gene. V dropped 1 base and J dropped 0 bases, with 10 bases sitting between them. This CDR3 reads CASSLVGTASYNSPLHF. The CDR3 DNA reads TGTGCCAGCAGCTTAGTCGGTACAGCCTCCTATAATTCACCCCTCCACTTT.

The chain recombines TRBV6-5 with TRBJ2-3; D is uncertain. Trimming cost V 10 bases and J 0 bases, with 14 bases left between them. This CDR3 is built from 14 residues. CDR1 and CDR2 from the germline V gene are MNHEY and SVGAGI. CDR3 nucleotides: TGTGCCACCACTCGTTATTCTAGCACAGATACGCAGTATTTT. Its protein product is CATTRYSSTDTQYF.

This clone showed up just a few times. The chain recombines TRBV4-1 with TRBJ1-5; D unresolved. This CDR3 contains 14 residues. Trimming shortened V by 1 base and J by 5 bases, and 9 bases separated the two germline ends. Germline V lookup: CDR1 MGHRA, CDR2 YSYEKL. For the CDR3, the DNA is TGCGCCAGCAGCCAAGTCGGTCTTTATCAGCCCCAGCATTTT. Translating it yields CASSQVGLYQPQHF.

The chain links TRBV5-6 to TRBJ2-6; TRBD1 agrees at 8 bases. V shed 3 bases and J 9 bases; nucleotides not matched to a gene: 5. Germline V gene data show CDR1 as SGHDT and CDR2 as YYEEEE. The CDR3 has 14 amino acids. The CDR3 DNA reads as TGTGCCAGCAGCTCGGGACAGGCCTACAACGTCCTGACTTTC. This gives the protein CASSSGQAYNVLTF. Drawing the rest from reference TRBV5-6 and TRBJ2-6, the complete variable domain is DAGVTQSPTHLIKTRGQQVTLRCSPKSGHDTVSWYQQALGQGPQFIFQYYEEEERQRGNFPDRFSGHQFPNYSSELNVNALLLGDSALYLCASSSGQAYNVLTFGAGSRLTVL.

The rearrangement joins TRBV28 to TRBJ2-3; TRBD2 matches 8 bases. CDR1 and CDR2 (germline): MDHEN, SYDVKM. V shed 6 bases and J 1 base; nucleotides not matched to a gene: 6. This CDR3 spans 15 amino acids. For the CDR3, the DNA is TGTGCCAGCAGGGAAGCGGGGGCCCGCACAGATACGCAGTATTTT. As protein: CASREAGARTDTQYF.

The chain links TRBV28 to TRBJ1-1, with D unresolved. V was clipped by 4 bases and J by 6 bases, with 18 bases between them. This CDR3 comprises 15 residues. Per germline, CDR1 MDHEN and CDR2 SYDVKM. CDR3 region: CASSSQTGSRAEAFF. DNA for the CDR3: TGTGCCAGCAGTTCACAAACGGGCTCCCGGGCTGAAGCTTTCTTT. The variable domain in full, with the rest retrieved from reference TRBV28 and TRBJ1-1, is DVKVTQSSRYLVKRTGEKVFLECVQDMDHENMFWYRQDPGLGLRLIYFSYDVKMKEKGDIPEGYSVSREKKERFSLILESASTNQTSMYLCASSSQTGSRAEAFFGQGTRLTVV.

CDR3 amino acids: CASSIVTHKNTEAFF. The DNA for the CDR3 is TGTGCCAGTAGTATAGTGACCCACAAGAACACTGAAGCTTTCTTT. J is TRBJ1-1 and V is TRBV19; no clear D. The V and J ends lost 1 base and 1 base respectively, with 10 bases between them. The germline gives CDR1 LNHDA, CDR2 SQIVND (reference sequence). The CDR3 extends over 15 amino acids.

V and J are TRBV7-2 and TRBJ1-5; TRBD1 matches 7 bases. The germline CDR1 and CDR2 sequences are SGHTA and FQGNSA. The CDR3 has 15 amino acids. J was trimmed by 0 bases and V by 4 bases; bases with no gene match: 3. The CDR3 sequence: CASSSGDSSNQPQHF. The DNA for the CDR3 is TGTGCCAGCAGCTCCGGGGACAGTAGCAATCAGCCCCAGCATTTT.

The rearrangement links TRBV7-6 to TRBJ1-2; 7 bases are shared with TRBD1. The germline CDR1 and CDR2 sequences are SGHVS and FNYEAQ. This CDR3 has 15 amino acids. Trimming cost V 5 bases and J 5 bases; bases outside gene matches: 11. The CDR3 nucleotides are TGTGCCAGCAGCCCGAGACAGGGAGGGGTTTATGGCTACACCTTC. It yields the protein CASSPRQGGVYGYTF.

The rearrangement uses TRBV7-9 and TRBJ2-7; D not resolved. Trimming took 4 bases from V and 7 from J, leaving 8 bases between them. The CDR3 spans 11 residues. Per the germline V gene, CDR1 is SEHNR and CDR2 is FQNEAQ (reference sequence). CDR3 in DNA: TGTGCCAGCAGCTCCCTGGGGGAGCAGTACTTC. It translates to CASSSLGEQYF.

J is TRBJ1-1 and V is TRBV6-6; possible D gene TRBD1, 5 bases. Trimming took off 2 bases at V and 3 bases at J, with 10 bases between the two ends. From germline, CDR1 is MNHNY and CDR2 SVGAGI (reference sequence). The CDR3 has 14 amino acids. CDR3 sequence: CASSYVGEDTEAFF. The CDR3 DNA reads as TGTGCCAGCAGTTACGTGGGGGAGGACACTGAAGCTTTCTTT.

This clone was counted a few times. This rearrangement joins TRBV7-9 to TRBJ2-2; 12 bases are a match to TRBD1. The CDR3 runs 15 residues. Germline lookup yields CDR1 SEHNR and CDR2 FQNEAQ (reference sequence). V shed 8 bases, J shed 2 bases, and the junction held 3 bases outside the gene matches. The CDR3 sequence: CASGGQGANTGELFF. The CDR3 DNA follows: TGTGCCAGCGGGGGACAGGGGGCAAACACCGGGGAGCTGTTTTTT. Variable domain in full (rest from reference TRBV7-9 and TRBJ2-2): DTGVSQNPRHKITKRGQNVTFRCDPISEHNRLYWYRQTLGQGPEFLTYFQNEAQLEKSRLLSDRFSAERPKGSFSTLEIQRTEQGDSAMYLCASGGQGANTGELFFGEGSRLTVL.

The V call is TRBV5-1, the J call TRBJ2-7; possibly TRBD2 for D (6 bases). V was shortened by 4 bases and J by 3 bases, with 17 bases between the two germline ends. In germline, CDR1 is SGHRS, CDR2 YFSETQ. The CDR3 totals 15 residues. The CDR3 nucleotides read TGCGCCAGCAGCGGGGCGCGGGACCCAGACTACGAGCAGTACTTC. This gives the protein CASSGARDPDYEQYF.

The chain links TRBV6-6 to TRBJ2-2; the match to TRBD2 covers 9 bases. The junction had 2 bases not matched to a gene; V was cut back by 5 bases and J by 1 base. Germline V gene data show CDR1 as MNHNY and CDR2 as SVGAGI (reference sequence). The CDR3 has 15 amino acids. This chain's CDR3 is CASSDSGGNTGELFF. The CDR3 bases are TGTGCCAGCAGTGATAGCGGGGGGAACACCGGGGAGCTGTTTTTT.

The rearrangement uses TRBV7-6 and TRBJ1-5; D is unresolved. CDR3 size: 11 residues. The germline V and J ends were trimmed by 4 bases and 13 bases, with 11 bases remaining between them. The germline gives CDR1 SGHVS, CDR2 FNYEAQ. The chain's CDR3 is CASSYGGEQHF. As DNA, the CDR3 is TGTGCCAGCAGCTACGGTGGAGAACAGCATTTT.

The chain has TRBV5-4 and TRBJ2-3; TRBD1 matches at 7 bases. The germline V gene has CDR1 SGHNT and CDR2 YYREEE (reference sequence). This CDR3 comprises 14 residues. V lost 4 bases and J lost 4; bases outside the gene matches: 6. The CDR3 DNA reads as TGTGCCAGCAGCCAGATGACAGGGTCAGATACGCAGTATTTT. This codes for CASSQMTGSDTQYF.

The chain joins TRBV18 to TRBJ1-1; 10 positions match TRBD1. Trimming at V came to 3 bases and at J to 4 bases, leaving 11 bases not matched to a gene. The CDR3 loop spans 17 amino acids. Looked up from germline, CDR1 is KGHSH and CDR2 is LQKENI. The CDR3: CASSPTGGVFVGTEAFF. CDR3 coding DNA: TGTGCCAGCTCACCGACAGGGGGCGTTTTTGTCGGCACTGAAGCTTTCTTT.

The chain uses TRBV28 and TRBJ2-1; D might be TRBD1 (5 bases). Trimming took 4 bases from V and 4 from J, leaving 5 bases between them. Germline V CDR1 and CDR2: MDHEN, SYDVKM. The CDR3 is 12 amino acids. The CDR3: CASSYRYNEQFF. The CDR3 coding sequence is TGTGCCAGCAGTTACAGGTACAATGAGCAGTTCTTC.

The chain has TRBV4-2 and TRBJ1-1, with D possibly TRBD1 on 5 matching bases. CDR1 is LGHNA and CDR2 is YNFKEQ in the germline V gene. The CDR3 runs to 16 residues. V shed 1 base and J shed 5 bases, with 17 bases lying between them. The CDR3 nucleotides are TGTGCCAGCAGCCAAGGTCATCAGGGAAGGGTTACTGAAGCTTTCTTT. This translates into CASSQGHQGRVTEAFF.

This chain uses TRBV5-4 with TRBJ2-1; no firm D call. Trimming took off 0 bases at V and 2 bases at J, with 12 bases between the two ends. This CDR3 spans 16 amino acids. Germline V CDR1 and CDR2: SGHNT, YYREEE (reference sequence). CDR3 loop: CASSLGSSNPYNEQFF. The CDR3 coding sequence is TGTGCCAGCAGCTTGGGCTCCTCAAACCCCTACAATGAGCAGTTCTTC.